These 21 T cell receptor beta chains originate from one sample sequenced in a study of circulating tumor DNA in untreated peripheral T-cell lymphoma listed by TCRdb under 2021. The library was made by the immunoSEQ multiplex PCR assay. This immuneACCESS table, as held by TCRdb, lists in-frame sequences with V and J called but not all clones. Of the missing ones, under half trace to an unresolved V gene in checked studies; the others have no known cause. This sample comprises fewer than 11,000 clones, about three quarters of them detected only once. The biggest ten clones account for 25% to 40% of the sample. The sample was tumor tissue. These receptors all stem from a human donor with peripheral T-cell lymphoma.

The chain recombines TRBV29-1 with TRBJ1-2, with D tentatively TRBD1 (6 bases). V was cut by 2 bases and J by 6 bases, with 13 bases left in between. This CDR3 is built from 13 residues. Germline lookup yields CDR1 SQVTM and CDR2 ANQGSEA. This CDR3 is CSVEPWGANGYTF. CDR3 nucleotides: TGCAGCGTTGAACCGTGGGGGGCGAATGGCTACACCTTC.

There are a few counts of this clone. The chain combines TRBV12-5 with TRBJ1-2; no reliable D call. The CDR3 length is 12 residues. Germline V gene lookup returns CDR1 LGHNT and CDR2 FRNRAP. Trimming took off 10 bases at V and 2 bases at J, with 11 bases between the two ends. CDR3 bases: TGTGCTACCGCGGGTGTGAACTATGGCTACACCTTC. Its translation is CATAGVNYGYTF.

This CDR3 is CASSSYPEAGVKNIQYF. Here the CDR3 DNA reads TGCGCCAGCAGCTCCTACCCTGAAGCGGGGGTAAAAAACATTCAGTACTTC. The chain joins TRBV5-1 to TRBJ2-4, with 8 bases aligning to TRBD2. The CDR3 runs 17 residues. With 3 bases clipped from V and 4 bases from J, the junction kept 12 bases outside the gene matches. Germline values: CDR1 SGHRS, CDR2 YFSETQ.

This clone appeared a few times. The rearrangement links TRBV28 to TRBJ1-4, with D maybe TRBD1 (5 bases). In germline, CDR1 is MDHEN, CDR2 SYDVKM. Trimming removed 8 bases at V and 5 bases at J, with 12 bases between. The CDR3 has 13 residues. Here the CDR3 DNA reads TGTGCCAGCGGGGGAGGGTCGAATGAAAAACTGTTTTTT. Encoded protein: CASGGGSNEKLFF.

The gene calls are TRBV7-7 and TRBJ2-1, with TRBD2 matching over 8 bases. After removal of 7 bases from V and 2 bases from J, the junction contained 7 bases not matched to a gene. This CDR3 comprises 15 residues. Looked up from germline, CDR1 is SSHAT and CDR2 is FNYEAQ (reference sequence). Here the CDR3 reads CASNADGGAYNEQFF. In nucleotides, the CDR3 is TGTGCCAGCAACGCCGACGGGGGGGCCTACAATGAGCAGTTCTTC.

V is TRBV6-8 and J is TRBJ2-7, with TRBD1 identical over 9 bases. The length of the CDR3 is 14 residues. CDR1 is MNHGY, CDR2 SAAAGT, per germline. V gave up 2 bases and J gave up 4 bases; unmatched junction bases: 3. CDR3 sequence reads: CASSYGDRAYEQYF. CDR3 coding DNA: TGTGCCAGCAGTTACGGGGACAGGGCTTACGAGCAGTACTTC.

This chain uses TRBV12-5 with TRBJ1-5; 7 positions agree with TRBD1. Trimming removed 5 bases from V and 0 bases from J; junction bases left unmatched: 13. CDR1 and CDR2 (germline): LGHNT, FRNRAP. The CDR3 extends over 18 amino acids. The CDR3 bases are TGTGCTAGTGGTCCGAAACCGACAGGGCGTTATAGCAATCAGCCCCAGCATTTT. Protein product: CASGPKPTGRYSNQPQHF.

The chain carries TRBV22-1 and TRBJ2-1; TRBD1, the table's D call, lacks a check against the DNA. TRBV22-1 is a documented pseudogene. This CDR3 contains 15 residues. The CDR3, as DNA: TGTGCCAGCAGTTCCACAGGGGTTTGGGGCGATGAGCAGTTCTTC. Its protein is CASSSTGVWGDEQFF.

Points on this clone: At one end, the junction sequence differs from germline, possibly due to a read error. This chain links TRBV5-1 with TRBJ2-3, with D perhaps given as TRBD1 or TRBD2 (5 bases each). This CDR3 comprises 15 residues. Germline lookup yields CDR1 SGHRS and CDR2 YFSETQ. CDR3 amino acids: CANSFLGEPTDTQYF. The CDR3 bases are TGCGCCAACAGCTTTTTAGGGGAGCCCACAGATACGCAGTATTTT.

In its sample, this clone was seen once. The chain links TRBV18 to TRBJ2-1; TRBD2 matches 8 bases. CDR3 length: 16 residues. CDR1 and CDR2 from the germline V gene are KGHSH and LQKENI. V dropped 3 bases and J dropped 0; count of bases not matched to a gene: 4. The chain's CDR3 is CASSPPGTSSYNEQFF. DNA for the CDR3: TGTGCCAGCTCACCCCCCGGGACTAGCTCCTACAATGAGCAGTTCTTC. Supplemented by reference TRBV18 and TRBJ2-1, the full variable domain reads NAGVMQNPRHLVRRRGQEARLRCSPMKGHSHVYWYRQLPEEGLKFMVYLQKENIIDESGMPKERFSAEFPKEGPSILRIQQVVRGDSAAYFCASSPPGTSSYNEQFFGPGTRLTVL.

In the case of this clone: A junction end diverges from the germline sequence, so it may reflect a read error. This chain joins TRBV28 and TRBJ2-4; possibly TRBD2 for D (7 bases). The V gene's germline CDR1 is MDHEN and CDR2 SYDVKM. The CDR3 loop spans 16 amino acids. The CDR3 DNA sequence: TGTGCCAGCAGTTTTCGGCTCGGGGGGCGAAAAAATATTCAGTACTTC. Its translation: CASSFRLGGRKNIQYF.

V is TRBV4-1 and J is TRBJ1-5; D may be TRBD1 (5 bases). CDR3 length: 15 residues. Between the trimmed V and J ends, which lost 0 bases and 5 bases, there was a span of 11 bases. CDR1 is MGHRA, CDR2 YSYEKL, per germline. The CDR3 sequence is CASSQDYRNYQPQHF. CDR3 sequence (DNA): TGCGCCAGCAGCCAAGACTACAGGAATTATCAGCCCCAGCATTTT.

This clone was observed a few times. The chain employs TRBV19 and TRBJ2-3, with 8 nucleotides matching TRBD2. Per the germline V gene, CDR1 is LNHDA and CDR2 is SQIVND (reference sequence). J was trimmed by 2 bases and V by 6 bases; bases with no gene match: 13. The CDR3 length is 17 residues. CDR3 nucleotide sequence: TGTGCCAGTAGGGCAAAGGGGCCGGGGGGGCCCACAGATACGCAGTATTTT. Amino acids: CASRAKGPGGPTDTQYF. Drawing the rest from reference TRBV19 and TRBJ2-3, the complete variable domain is DGGITQSPKYLFRKEGQNVTLSCEQNLNHDAMYWYRQDPGQGLRLIYYSQIVNDFQKGDIAEGYSVSREKKESFPLTVTSAQKNPTAFYLCASRAKGPGGPTDTQYFGPGTRLTVL.

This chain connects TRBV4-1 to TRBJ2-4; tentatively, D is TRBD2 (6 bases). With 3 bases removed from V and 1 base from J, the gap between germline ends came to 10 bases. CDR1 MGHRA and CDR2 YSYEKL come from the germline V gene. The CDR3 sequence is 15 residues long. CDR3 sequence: CASSQDGTAKNIQYF. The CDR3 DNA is TGCGCCAGCAGCCAGGATGGGACTGCCAAAAACATTCAGTACTTC.

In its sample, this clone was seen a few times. Here the CDR3 DNA reads TGTGCCAGCAGCGCCCCGGTTGGCAAAAACATTCAGTACTTC. This gives the protein CASSAPVGKNIQYF. V gene TRBV11-3 combines with J gene TRBJ2-4, with D hard to call. The CDR3 extends over 14 amino acids. Trimming shortened V by 5 bases and J by 3 bases, and 11 bases separated the two germline ends. Germline values: CDR1 SGHNT, CDR2 YENEEA. Together with reference TRBV11-3 and TRBJ2-4, the CDR3 gives the full variable domain: EAGVVQSPRYKIIEKKQPVAFWCNPISGHNTLYWYLQNLGQGPELLIRYENEEAVDDSQLPKDRFSAERLKGVDSTLKIQPAELGDSAVYLCASSAPVGKNIQYFGAGTRLSVL.

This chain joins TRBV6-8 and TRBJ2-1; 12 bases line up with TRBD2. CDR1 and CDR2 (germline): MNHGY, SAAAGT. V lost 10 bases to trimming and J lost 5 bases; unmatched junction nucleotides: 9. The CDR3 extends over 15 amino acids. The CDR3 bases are TGTGCCATCAATACTCTAGCGGGGGGGAACAATGAGCAGTTCTTC. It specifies CAINTLAGGNNEQFF.

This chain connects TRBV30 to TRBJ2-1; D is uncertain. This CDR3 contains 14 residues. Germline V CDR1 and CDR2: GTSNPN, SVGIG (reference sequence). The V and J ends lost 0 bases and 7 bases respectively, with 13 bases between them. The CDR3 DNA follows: TGTGCCTGGAGTGTGTGGGTCCATGCAAATGAGCAGTTCTTC. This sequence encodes CAWSVWVHANEQFF.

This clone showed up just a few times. CDR3 DNA: TGTGCCAGTAGTTCCCCAGAGACCCAGTACTTC. Encoded protein: CASSSPETQYF. This sequence joins TRBV19 and TRBJ2-5; no firm D call. V was clipped by 5 bases and J by 4 bases, with 5 bases between them. This CDR3 spans 11 amino acids. Per the germline V gene, CDR1 is LNHDA and CDR2 is SQIVND (reference sequence). Full variable domain (missing parts from reference TRBV19 and TRBJ2-5): DGGITQSPKYLFRKEGQNVTLSCEQNLNHDAMYWYRQDPGQGLRLIYYSQIVNDFQKGDIAEGYSVSREKKESFPLTVTSAQKNPTAFYLCASSSPETQYFGPGTRLLVL.

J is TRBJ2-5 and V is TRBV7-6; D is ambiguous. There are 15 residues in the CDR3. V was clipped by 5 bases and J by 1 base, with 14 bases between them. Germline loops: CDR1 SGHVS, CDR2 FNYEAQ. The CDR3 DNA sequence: TGTGCCAGCAGCCAAGATCTTGGGGTCCAAGAGACCCAGTACTTC. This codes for CASSQDLGVQETQYF.

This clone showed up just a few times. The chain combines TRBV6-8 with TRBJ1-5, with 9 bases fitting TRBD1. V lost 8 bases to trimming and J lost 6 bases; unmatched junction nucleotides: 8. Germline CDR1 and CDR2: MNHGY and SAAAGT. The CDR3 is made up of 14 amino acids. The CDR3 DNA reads TGTGCCAGCCCTACAGGGGGCGCTGGTCAGCCCCAGCATTTT. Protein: CASPTGGAGQPQHF.

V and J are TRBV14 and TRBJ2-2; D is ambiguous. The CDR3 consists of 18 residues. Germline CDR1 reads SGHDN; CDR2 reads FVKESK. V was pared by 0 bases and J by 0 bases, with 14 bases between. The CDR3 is CASSQEGRAEPNTGELFF. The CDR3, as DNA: TGTGCCAGCAGCCAAGAGGGTCGGGCTGAGCCGAACACCGGGGAGCTGTTTTTT.